This note documents a single TCR beta chain sequence. How the authors handled the data: Reference gene primer amplification yielded estimated nucleated cell counts. This table comes from immunoSEQ multiplex PCR, and its TCRdb copy is limited to in-frame clones, with some not included. Clone size and V and J calls were adopted from that table, with D and trimming inferred from the DNA. The repertoire holds over 70,000 clones, with more than 70% as singletons. These data originate in a study of blood T cell repertoires in COVID-19. Study in general: The study drew acute and convalescent COVID-19 samples from the United States, Italy and Spain. PBMCs, B-cell-depleted T cells, or T cells were the source of the cDNA or gDNA that made up the material.

Germline CDR1 and CDR2: SGHTA and FQGTGA. The CDR3 is made up of 17 amino acids. Trimming cost V 1 base and J 1 base, with 11 bases left between them. Patients at the Seattle site were enrolled during active infection and followed longitudinally. The rearrangement uses TRBV7-3 and TRBJ2-6; TRBD1 might be the D (7 bases). The sample was peripheral blood. This TCR derives from a man in his 70s with COVID-19, enrolled during active disease. The DNA for the CDR3 is TGTGCCAGCAGCTTAAGACAGGGAGGTTCTGGGGCCAACGTCCTGACTTTC. As protein: CASSLRQGGSGANVLTF.